The rows below give T cell receptor beta chains drawn from one sample of a study of T cells in tuberculosis. Produced via immunoSEQ multiplex PCR; TCRdb's table is partial and in-frame only. Of 35,000 to 45,000 clones in the sample, approximately 95% were seen once. The sequencing used PBMCs, collected at tuberculosis diagnosis. These receptors originate from an adult with tuberculosis. Both conserved end residues are part of each CDR3. A D gene is named only where the DNA matches it firmly. Clone sizes are given selectively: once, few, many, or a class where the clone is expanded.

j_call: TRBJ1-5; v_call: TRBV19; d_call: NA; clone_size: NA; cdr3_nt: TGTGCCACCGTCCAATCGCCGGGGAGCCCCAATCAGCCCCAGCATTTT; cdr3_aa: CATVQSPGSPNQPQHF
j_call: TRBJ1-1; v_call: TRBV9; d_call: NA; clone_size: once; cdr3_nt: TGTGCCAGCAGCGTAGATAACAGGGCTGAAGCTTTCTTT; cdr3_aa: CASSVDNRAEAFF
j_call: TRBJ1-2; v_call: TRBV27; d_call: TRBD1; clone_size: NA; cdr3_nt: TGTGCCAGCAGACGACCGGGACAGTTCTATGGCTACACCTTC; cdr3_aa: CASRRPGQFYGYTF
j_call: TRBJ2-1; v_call: TRBV18; d_call: NA; clone_size: NA; cdr3_nt: TGTGCCAGCTCACCCGACAGAACCTACAATGAGCAGTTCTTC; cdr3_aa: CASSPDRTYNEQFF
j_call: TRBJ1-2; v_call: TRBV27; d_call: TRBD1; clone_size: NA; cdr3_nt: TGTGCCAGCAGTCCCTCTTACAGGGGTGGCTATGGCTACACCTTC; cdr3_aa: CASSPSYRGGYGYTF
j_call: TRBJ2-3; v_call: TRBV9; d_call: NA; clone_size: NA; cdr3_nt: TGTGCCAGCAGCGAGGCCAGCGGAGGGTCAGATACGCAGTATTTT; cdr3_aa: CASSEASGGSDTQYF
j_call: TRBJ1-2; v_call: TRBV28; d_call: NA; clone_size: NA; cdr3_nt: TGTGCCAGCACCAGGGGAAATGGCTACACCTTC; cdr3_aa: CASTRGNGYTF
j_call: TRBJ2-7; v_call: TRBV19; d_call: TRBD1; clone_size: NA; cdr3_nt: TGTGCCAGTAGTATAGTAGGCGACAGGGGCTCCTACGAGCAGTACTTC; cdr3_aa: CASSIVGDRGSYEQYF
j_call: TRBJ1-2; v_call: TRBV7-2; d_call: TRBD1; clone_size: NA; cdr3_nt: TGTGCCAGCAGCTGGGACGGGACAGGGGGCGGCTATGGCTACACCTTC; cdr3_aa: CASSWDGTGGGYGYTF
j_call: TRBJ1-6; v_call: TRBV27; d_call: NA; clone_size: NA; cdr3_nt: TGTGCCAGCAGTTTTGACGGGGCACCCCTCCACTTT; cdr3_aa: CASSFDGAPLHF
j_call: TRBJ1-2; v_call: TRBV27; d_call: NA; clone_size: NA; cdr3_nt: TGTGCCAGCAGAAACGGAGACAGCAGGTTCAACTATGGCTACACCTTC; cdr3_aa: CASRNGDSRFNYGYTF
j_call: TRBJ1-6; v_call: TRBV2; d_call: NA; clone_size: NA; cdr3_nt: TGTGCCAGCATTGGGCAGAGCTCCTATAATTCACCCCTCCACTTT; cdr3_aa: CASIGQSSYNSPLHF
j_call: TRBJ1-2; v_call: TRBV6-5; d_call: NA; clone_size: NA; cdr3_nt: TGTGCCAGCAGCCTACTCCGGGGAAATGGCTACACCTTC; cdr3_aa: CASSLLRGNGYTF
j_call: TRBJ2-1; v_call: TRBV7-7; d_call: TRBD2; clone_size: NA; cdr3_nt: TGTGCCAGCTCCTCGGGGGGACCCCACAATGAGCAGTTCTTC; cdr3_aa: CASSSGGPHNEQFF
j_call: TRBJ1-4; v_call: TRBV6-1; d_call: NA; clone_size: NA; cdr3_nt: TGTGCCAGCAAGCAGGGATCACGGGTTTGGGAAAAACTGTTTTTT; cdr3_aa: CASKQGSRVWEKLFF
j_call: TRBJ2-7; v_call: TRBV14; d_call: NA; clone_size: NA; cdr3_nt: TGTGCCAGCAGCCCGGACAACAGGGCGCTGCACGAGCAGTACTTC; cdr3_aa: CASSPDNRALHEQYF
j_call: TRBJ1-2; v_call: TRBV9; d_call: NA; clone_size: NA; cdr3_nt: TGTGCCAGCAGCGAGACCCCGGAGGGCTATGGCTACACCTTC; cdr3_aa: CASSETPEGYGYTF
j_call: TRBJ1-1; v_call: TRBV6-6; d_call: TRBD1; clone_size: NA; cdr3_nt: TGTGCCAGCAGTTTTTACAGGGGAACTGAAGCTTTCTTT; cdr3_aa: CASSFYRGTEAFF
j_call: TRBJ1-2; v_call: TRBV30; d_call: TRBD1; clone_size: NA; cdr3_nt: TGTGCCTGGACCACCGGACAGGACAGCTACACCTTC; cdr3_aa: CAWTTGQDSYTF
j_call: TRBJ1-5; v_call: TRBV19; d_call: NA; clone_size: NA; cdr3_nt: TGTGCCAGTAGTATCTGGCAGGGTAATCAGCCCCAGCATTTT; cdr3_aa: CASSIWQGNQPQHF
j_call: TRBJ1-1; v_call: TRBV5-1; d_call: NA; clone_size: NA; cdr3_nt: TGCGCCAGCAGCGCCGGGACATTGAACACTGAAGCTTTCTTT; cdr3_aa: CASSAGTLNTEAFF
j_call: TRBJ1-3; v_call: TRBV28; d_call: TRBD1; clone_size: NA; cdr3_nt: TGTGCCAGCAGCATACAGGGGGTTAATGGAAACACCATATATTTT; cdr3_aa: CASSIQGVNGNTIYF
j_call: TRBJ2-2; v_call: TRBV7-9; d_call: NA; clone_size: NA; cdr3_nt: TGTGCCAACGGACAGTCAACCGGGGAGCTGTTTTTT; cdr3_aa: CANGQSTGELFF
j_call: TRBJ2-7; v_call: TRBV6-6; d_call: TRBD1; clone_size: once; cdr3_nt: TGTGCCAGCAGTTACACCTCCAGGGACAGCTCCTACGAGCAGTACTTC; cdr3_aa: CASSYTSRDSSYEQYF
j_call: TRBJ1-6; v_call: TRBV12-5; d_call: TRBD1; clone_size: once; cdr3_nt: TGTGCTAGTGGTTTCCGGACAGGGGCCCGCTATAATTCACCCCTCCACTTT; cdr3_aa: CASGFRTGARYNSPLHF
j_call: TRBJ1-6; v_call: TRBV9; d_call: NA; clone_size: NA; cdr3_nt: TGTGCCAGCAGCGTATCAGGGGATCGGAATTCACCCCTCCACTTT; cdr3_aa: CASSVSGDRNSPLHF
j_call: TRBJ1-5; v_call: TRBV2; d_call: TRBD1; clone_size: NA; cdr3_nt: TGTGCCAGCAGTGATAGTAGGACAGGGAGGCAGCCCCAGCATTTT; cdr3_aa: CASSDSRTGRQPQHF
j_call: TRBJ2-5; v_call: TRBV7-9; d_call: NA; clone_size: NA; cdr3_nt: TGTGCCAGCAGCTGGAGTCGTGAGGTGTTAGAGACCCAGTACTTC; cdr3_aa: CASSWSREVLETQYF
j_call: TRBJ1-2; v_call: TRBV6-1; d_call: TRBD1; clone_size: NA; cdr3_nt: TGTGCCAGCAGCCTTAGGACAGGAACCTATGGCTACACCTTC; cdr3_aa: CASSLRTGTYGYTF
j_call: TRBJ2-2; v_call: TRBV23-1; d_call: NA; clone_size: NA; cdr3_nt: TGCGCCAGCATTCTCTCGGGTAGGAACGGGGAGCTGTTTTTT; cdr3_aa: CASILSGRNGELFF
j_call: TRBJ1-2; v_call: TRBV10-3; d_call: NA; clone_size: NA; cdr3_nt: TGTGCCATCACCCCAGGGTGGGGCTATGGCTACACCTTC; cdr3_aa: CAITPGWGYGYTF
j_call: TRBJ2-3; v_call: TRBV10-3; d_call: NA; clone_size: NA; cdr3_nt: TGTGCCAGTGGCCCCGGGGCAGATACGCAGTATTTT; cdr3_aa: CASGPGADTQYF
j_call: TRBJ1-6; v_call: TRBV27; d_call: TRBD1; clone_size: NA; cdr3_nt: TGTGCCAGCAGTTTATACAGGGGGAGGGATTCACCCCTCCACTTT; cdr3_aa: CASSLYRGRDSPLHF
j_call: TRBJ2-2; v_call: TRBV11-2; d_call: NA; clone_size: NA; cdr3_nt: TGTGCCAGCAGCTTAGCCGGACTTCCAAGCACCGGGGAGCTGTTTTTT; cdr3_aa: CASSLAGLPSTGELFF
j_call: TRBJ1-6; v_call: TRBV2; d_call: NA; clone_size: NA; cdr3_nt: TGTGCCTCCCGGGATGACGGAGGGTCACCCCTCCACTTT; cdr3_aa: CASRDDGGSPLHF
j_call: TRBJ2-1; v_call: TRBV19; d_call: NA; clone_size: NA; cdr3_nt: TGTGCCAGTAGTATTCGTCGCAATGAGCAGTTCTTC; cdr3_aa: CASSIRRNEQFF
j_call: TRBJ2-5; v_call: TRBV12-5; d_call: TRBD1; clone_size: NA; cdr3_nt: TGTGCTAGTGGTTTGTTCACAGGGGGCGAAGAGACCCAGTACTTC; cdr3_aa: CASGLFTGGEETQYF
j_call: TRBJ1-2; v_call: TRBV5-8; d_call: TRBD1; clone_size: NA; cdr3_nt: TGTGCCAGCAGCTTAGGACAGGGGGCCCGTGGCTACACCTTC; cdr3_aa: CASSLGQGARGYTF
j_call: TRBJ1-2; v_call: TRBV14; d_call: TRBD1; clone_size: NA; cdr3_nt: TGTGCCAGCAGCCAAGACCGGGGACAGGGGCGAACCTATGGCTACACCTTC; cdr3_aa: CASSQDRGQGRTYGYTF
j_call: TRBJ1-2; v_call: TRBV9; d_call: TRBD1; clone_size: NA; cdr3_nt: TGTGCCAGCAGCGCCGACAGGGGAATAAGTGGCTACACCTTC; cdr3_aa: CASSADRGISGYTF
j_call: TRBJ2-5; v_call: TRBV9; d_call: NA; clone_size: NA; cdr3_nt: TGTGCCAGCAGCCGGTCATCTCAAGAGACCCAGTACTTC; cdr3_aa: CASSRSSQETQYF
j_call: TRBJ1-6; v_call: TRBV6-5; d_call: NA; clone_size: NA; cdr3_nt: TGTGCCAGCAGTTACTCGGCGGCAGGGTCACCCCTCCACTTT; cdr3_aa: CASSYSAAGSPLHF
j_call: TRBJ1-6; v_call: TRBV4-1; d_call: NA; clone_size: NA; cdr3_nt: TGCGCCAGCAGCCAAGACCTTAATTCACCCCTCCACTTT; cdr3_aa: CASSQDLNSPLHF
j_call: TRBJ1-5; v_call: TRBV9; d_call: TRBD1; clone_size: NA; cdr3_nt: TGTGCCAGCAGCGTCGGTGGGCAGGGGGAGCCCCAGCATTTT; cdr3_aa: CASSVGGQGEPQHF
j_call: TRBJ1-6; v_call: TRBV18; d_call: NA; clone_size: NA; cdr3_nt: TGTGCCAGCTCACCGCCAGGGTCTAATTCACCCCTCCACTTT; cdr3_aa: CASSPPGSNSPLHF
j_call: TRBJ2-4; v_call: TRBV20-1; d_call: NA; clone_size: once; cdr3_nt: TGCAGTGCTCGTCCAGGAAACATTCAGTACTTC; cdr3_aa: CSARPGNIQYF
j_call: TRBJ1-5; v_call: TRBV5-6; d_call: NA; clone_size: NA; cdr3_nt: TGTGCCAGCAGCTTAGGATTACGGGACCAGCATTTT; cdr3_aa: CASSLGLRDQHF
j_call: TRBJ2-7; v_call: TRBV6-1; d_call: TRBD2; clone_size: NA; cdr3_nt: TGTGCCAGCAACCGGAAGGTAGCGGGGCCCGACGAGCAGTACTTC; cdr3_aa: CASNRKVAGPDEQYF
j_call: TRBJ1-6; v_call: TRBV6-1; d_call: NA; clone_size: NA; cdr3_nt: TGTGCCAGCAAAGAAGGGGTGGTTGGTTCACCCCTCCACTTT; cdr3_aa: CASKEGVVGSPLHF
j_call: TRBJ1-2; v_call: TRBV2; d_call: TRBD1; clone_size: NA; cdr3_nt: TGTGCCAGCACCATGGGACAGGGACGAGGCTACACCTTC; cdr3_aa: CASTMGQGRGYTF
j_call: TRBJ1-4; v_call: TRBV2; d_call: NA; clone_size: NA; cdr3_nt: TGTGCCAGCACCGGCGGGGCTGGTGAAAAACTGTTTTTT; cdr3_aa: CASTGGAGEKLFF
j_call: TRBJ2-1; v_call: TRBV7-2; d_call: TRBD2; clone_size: NA; cdr3_nt: TGTGCCAGCAGCCTTAGCGGGGGGCATTTCAATGAGCAGTTCTTC; cdr3_aa: CASSLSGGHFNEQFF
j_call: TRBJ2-7; v_call: TRBV10-3; d_call: NA; clone_size: once; cdr3_nt: TGTGCCATCAGTGCCGATGAGGGTTGGACCTACGAGCAGTACTTC; cdr3_aa: CAISADEGWTYEQYF
j_call: TRBJ2-1; v_call: TRBV5-6; d_call: TRBD1; clone_size: NA; cdr3_nt: TGTGCCAGCAGCTCCCGGGACAGGGGCGCGGATGAGTCCTACAATGAGCAGTTCTTC; cdr3_aa: CASSSRDRGADESYNEQFF